Presented here are 5 T cell receptor beta chains from one specimen sequenced in a study of blood T cells in healthy people across ages. Using a J-beta primer mix together with a sample-barcoded 5' primer, a second PCR was run for about 6 to 12 cycles. TCRdb used MiXCR to reprocess the 5' RACE reads, holding one entry per CDR3 protein. In the table there are roughly 800,000 distinct CDR3 sequences, around 25% of which are singletons. These data also featured in a second study, about T cells of mothers and their children.

Material: blood. These receptors were collected from a boy aged 10-17 years in good health.

J is TRBJ2-1 and V is TRBV7-9; D remains unclear. Germline V gene data show CDR1 as SEHNR and CDR2 as FQNEAQ (reference sequence). This CDR3 has 15 residues. V shed 1 base and J shed 3 bases, with 10 bases lying between them. The CDR3 protein is CASSLVQLIYNEQFF. Written as DNA, the CDR3 is TGTGCCAGCAGCTTAGTACAGCTCATCTACAATGAGCAGTTCTTC.

This clonotype occurred a few times. V usage is TRBV28 and J usage is TRBJ2-5; D is perhaps TRBD2 (6 bases). The CDR3 runs 17 residues. Trimming left V 3 bases short and J 0 bases short, with 17 bases between. The germline gives CDR1 MDHEN, CDR2 SYDVKM. CDR3 nucleotides: TGTGCCAGCAGTTTGGGTTCGGTAGCGGCCTACCAAGAGACCCAGTACTTC. It translates to CASSLGSVAAYQETQYF.

This clonotype was detected only a few times. V usage is TRBV6-2 or TRBV6-3 and J usage is TRBJ2-5; 7 nucleotides match TRBD2. The germline V gene encodes CDR1 MNHEY and CDR2 SVGEGT. J lost 0 bases, V lost 6 bases, and 4 bases had no gene match. The CDR3 loop spans 14 amino acids. The CDR3 DNA reads TGTGCCAGCAGACCGCGGGGGAACCAAGAGACCCAGTACTTC. As protein: CASRPRGNQETQYF.

In this sample, this clonotype turned up a few times. The rearrangement links TRBV11-2 to TRBJ1-2; D unresolved. CDR1 and CDR2 from the germline V gene are SGHAT and FQNNGV. The CDR3 totals 15 residues. V lost 5 bases and J lost 2, with 15 bases in between. The CDR3 DNA sequence: TGTGCCAGCAGCCTATCAGGACGGGTCAACTATGGCTACACCTTC. This encodes CASSLSGRVNYGYTF.

The chain links TRBV5-1 to TRBJ2-5; no clear D gene. There are 13 residues in the CDR3. CDR1 and CDR2 (germline): SGHRS, YFSETQ. V gave up 2 bases and J gave up 5 bases, with 10 bases separating them. CDR3 DNA sequence: TGCGCCAGCAGCTTCGGTAGTTCGGAGACCCAGTACTTC. Translation: CASSFGSSETQYF.